The source of this T cell receptor beta chain is a study of blood T cell repertoires in COVID-19. On this clone itself: The sample contains more than one DNA sequence encoding this CDR3.

Source study methods: Estimates of nucleated cell counts were drawn from the amplification of reference gene primers. Generated by immunoSEQ multiplex PCR, the TCRdb table keeps only in-frame clones and is missing some. The V and J calls and clone size are taken from that table; D and trimming were inferred from the DNA. This table has roughly 140,000 clones, 85% appearing once. Looked up from germline, CDR1 is SGDLS and CDR2 is YYNGEE. The germline V and J ends were trimmed by 0 bases and 1 base, with 4 bases remaining between them. CDR3 length: 13 amino acids. The chain joins TRBV9 to TRBJ1-1; D call uncertain. The clonotype originates from a woman aged 60 to 75 with COVID-19, enrolled during active disease. The sequencing sample was made of peripheral blood. Here the CDR3 DNA reads TGTGCCAGCAGCGTAGGAGCGAACACTGAAGCTTTCTTT. This codes for CASSVGANTEAFF.